The entry below describes one TCR beta chain. Its antigen remains unknown. CD4+ cells underwent separation, giving CD45RA+ naive and CD45RA-negative memory subsets. This entry is derived from a study of shared clonotypes between healthy human individuals. Study-level findings and limits: Across subsets, estimated richness was generally greater for naive than for memory populations. The authors expected sequencing depth to affect clonotype sharing among donors.

In the authors' workflow: Junction-only immunoSEQ sequences carried no quality scores, so filtering differed. The repertoire was sequenced with immunoSEQ multiplex PCR; TCRdb's copy has only in-frame clones and lacks some. V and J calls and clone size are those listed in that table; D and trimming were worked out from the DNA. The sample carries roughly 2 million clones, approximately 96% recorded once. The CDR3 loop spans 13 amino acids. Trimming removed 10 bases at V and 5 bases at J, with 17 bases between. Germline lookup yields CDR1 ENHRY and CDR2 SYGVKD. The receptor comes from a man between 18 and 29 years old in good health. Sample: naive CD4+ T cells sorted from blood. The subset denotes: CD45RA+ positively selected. The chain is built from TRBV10-3 and TRBJ2-5; D is uncertain. The CDR3 spells CASSRRDGETQYF. The DNA of the CDR3 is TGTGCCAGCAGCCGGCGAGACGGGGAGACCCAGTACTTC.